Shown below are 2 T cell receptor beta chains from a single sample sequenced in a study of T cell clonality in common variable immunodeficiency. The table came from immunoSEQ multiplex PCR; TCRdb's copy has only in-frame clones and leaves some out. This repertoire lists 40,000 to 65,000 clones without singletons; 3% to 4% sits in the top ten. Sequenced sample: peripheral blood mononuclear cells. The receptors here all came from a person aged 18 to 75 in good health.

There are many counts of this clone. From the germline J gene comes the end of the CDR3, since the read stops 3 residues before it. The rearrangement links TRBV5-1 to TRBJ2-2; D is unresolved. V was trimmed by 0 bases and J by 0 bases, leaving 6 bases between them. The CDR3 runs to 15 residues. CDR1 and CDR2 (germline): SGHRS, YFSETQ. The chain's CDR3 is CASSLAASNTGELFF. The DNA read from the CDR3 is TGCGCCAGCAGCTTGGCCGCGTCGAACACCGGGGAG.

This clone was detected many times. CDR3 bases read: TGTGCCAGTAGTTTTGGGACTAGCGGGAGCTCCGAG. It encodes CASSFGTSGSSE. From start to end, the CDR3 is CASSFGTSGSSEQYF. The chain recombines TRBV19 with TRBJ2-7; 14 nucleotides align to TRBD2. The CDR3 goes on 3 residues after the read ends, and that part is filled in from the germline J gene. Germline trimming cut 5 bases from V and 6 bases from J; bases unmatched to any gene: 6. This CDR3 has 15 residues. Germline CDR1 and CDR2: LNHDA and SQIVND (reference sequence).